The following is a T cell receptor (beta chain) sequence with its context. Cohort placement rested on clinical history that participants reported themselves. Donors of Cohort 3 who recovered were those that had two negative PCRs, clearance, or symptom resolution. Methods used by the authors: Nucleated cell number was recorded as an estimate derived from reference gene primer amplification. The repertoire was sequenced with immunoSEQ multiplex PCR; TCRdb's copy has only in-frame clones and lacks some. V and J calls and clone size are as listed in that table; D and trimming were resolved from the DNA. The table has over 130,000 clones, about 79% seen once. The data originate from a study of blood T cell repertoires in COVID-19. At the level of the study: Material from acute and convalescent COVID-19 was sourced from the United States, Italy and Spain.

CDR1 SGHTA and CDR2 FQGTGA come from the germline V gene. V was trimmed by 5 bases and J by 0 bases, leaving 14 bases between them. The CDR3 is 15 residues long. The sequencing input was PBMCs or T cells enriched from blood (not recorded which). The J gene is TRBJ2-7, the V gene TRBV7-3, with D possibly matching TRBD2 (5 bases). The TCR was taken from a woman aged 45-60 years who had recovered from COVID-19. CDR3 protein: CASSDLRGSSYEQYF. Written as DNA, the CDR3 is TGTGCCAGCAGCGACTTACGGGGATCCTCCTACGAGCAGTACTTC. The full variable domain, rest sourced from reference TRBV7-3 and TRBJ2-7, is GAGVSQTPSNKVTEKGKYVELRCDPISGHTALYWYRQSLGQGPEFLIYFQGTGAADDSGLPNDRFFAVRPEGSVSTLKIQRTERGDSAVYLCASSDLRGSSYEQYFGPGTRLTVT.